The 24 T cell receptor beta chains below all came from one sample that was sequenced in a study of graft-versus-host responses after intestinal transplantation. For these receptors, no antigen is known. TCRdb's table, derived via immunoSEQ multiplex PCR, lists solely in-frame clones and lacks some. The repertoire holds 90,000 to 100,000 clones, with about 91% as singletons. This material consisted of unstimulated CD8+ T cells sorted from spleen or lymph node cells, taken before intestinal transplant. Receptors were obtained from a human donor who received an intestinal transplant.

The chain couples TRBV9 to TRBJ2-2; 12 bases fit TRBD2. J lost 3 bases, V lost 0 bases, and 12 bases had no gene match. The CDR3 has 20 residues. Per the germline V gene, CDR1 is SGDLS and CDR2 is YYNGEE. The CDR3, as DNA: TGTGCCAGCAGCGTAGCTTTAACTAGCGGGAGGAATGTGTACACCGGGGAGCTGTTTTTT. Translating gives CASSVALTSGRNVYTGELFF.

V is TRBV27 and J is TRBJ2-7, with 8 bases aligning to TRBD1. The CDR3 sequence is 14 residues long. Unmatched junction bases numbered 7, after V lost 6 bases and J lost 3 bases. The V gene's germline CDR1 is MNHEY and CDR2 SMNVEV (reference sequence). The CDR3 region has the DNA TGTGCCAGCAGCCTAATACAGGGGGGCTACGAGCAGTACTTC. It specifies CASSLIQGGYEQYF.

The V gene is TRBV27, the J gene TRBJ2-1; 7 bases are shared with TRBD2. J lost 6 bases, V lost 7 bases, and 3 bases had no gene match. The CDR3 is 12 residues long. Per the germline V gene, CDR1 is MNHEY and CDR2 is SMNVEV (reference sequence). As DNA, the CDR3 is TGTGCCAGCACTAGCGGAAGCAATGAGCAGTTCTTC. Encoded protein: CASTSGSNEQFF.

This clone was detected only once. The chain employs TRBV15 and TRBJ1-6; 7 bases fit TRBD1. The CDR3 has 15 residues. Germline V gene sequence: CDR1 LNHNV, CDR2 YYDKDF (reference sequence). V lost 3 bases, J lost 7 bases, and 6 bases stayed unmatched. CDR3 loop: CATSRGDRVNSPLHF. CDR3 nucleotides: TGTGCCACCAGCAGGGGAGACAGGGTAAATTCACCCCTCCACTTT.

The chain employs TRBV10-1 and TRBJ2-2, with D possibly being TRBD2 (5 bases). This CDR3 comprises 14 residues. The V end was cut by 2 bases, the J end by 5 bases, with 9 bases between. Germline CDR1 and CDR2: WNHNN and SYGVQD (reference sequence). The CDR3 bases are TGCGCCAGCAGTGAGACTAGAGGGACCGGGGAGCTGTTTTTT. This sequence encodes CASSETRGTGELFF.

The rearrangement links TRBV28 to TRBJ1-1; 8 bases fit TRBD1. The V gene end was trimmed by 6 bases and the J gene end by 1 base; junction bases not matched to a gene: 4. CDR3 length: 14 residues. Germline CDR1 and CDR2: MDHEN and SYDVKM. The CDR3 DNA follows: TGTGCCAGCAGATCGGGACAGGCGAACACTGAAGCTTTCTTT. Protein: CASRSGQANTEAFF.

V is TRBV2 and J is TRBJ1-1; TRBD1 matches at 10 bases. The CDR3 length is 16 residues. Trimming at V came to 5 bases and at J to 1 base, leaving 7 bases not matched to a gene. The germline gives CDR1 SNHLY, CDR2 FYNNEI. The CDR3 sequence: CASSRRQGAENTEAFF. In DNA form, the CDR3 reads TGTGCCAGCAGTCGCCGACAGGGGGCCGAGAACACTGAAGCTTTCTTT.

The chain employs TRBV5-1 and TRBJ2-7; D might be TRBD1 (6 bases). The germline CDR1 and CDR2 sequences are SGHRS and YFSETQ. V lost 1 base and J 2 bases, leaving 13 bases between the germline ends. The CDR3 is 15 amino acids. CDR3 in DNA: TGCGCCAGCAGCTTGCGGGCAGGGGAAACCTACGAGCAGTACTTC. It codes for CASSLRAGETYEQYF.

This sequence joins TRBV28 and TRBJ2-5; TRBD2 matches at 13 bases. The J call is uncertain, as TRBJ2-7 better fits the DNA end. This CDR3 has 14 residues. CDR1 is MDHEN, CDR2 SYDVKM, per germline. The CDR3 is CASSEGLAGAEQYF. The DNA of the CDR3 is TGTGCCAGCAGTGAAGGACTAGCGGGAGCCGAGCAGTACTTC.

The DNA of the CDR3 is TGTGCCAGCAGCCCCCGGACAGGGTACAATGAGCAGTTCTTC. Protein product: CASSPRTGYNEQFF. The V gene is TRBV28, the J gene TRBJ2-1; 8 nucleotides line up with TRBD1. This CDR3 comprises 14 residues. The V segment lost 6 bases and the J segment 4 bases; nucleotides outside the gene matches: 5. Per germline, CDR1 MDHEN and CDR2 SYDVKM. Supplemented by reference TRBV28 and TRBJ2-1, the full variable domain reads DVKVTQSSRYLVKRTGEKVFLECVQDMDHENMFWYRQDPGLGLRLIYFSYDVKMKEKGDIPEGYSVSREKKERFSLILESASTNQTSMYLCASSPRTGYNEQFFGPGTRLTVL.

This sequence joins TRBV7-8 and TRBJ2-7; no clear D. Trimming shortened V by 1 base and J by 0 bases, and 13 bases separated the two germline ends. The germline V gene encodes CDR1 SGHVS and CDR2 FQNEAQ. The CDR3 runs 16 residues. The CDR3 is CASSLVAQVSSYEQYF. CDR3 in DNA: TGTGCCAGCAGCTTAGTCGCCCAGGTATCCTCCTACGAGCAGTACTTC. Variable domain in full (rest from reference TRBV7-8 and TRBJ2-7): GAGVSQSPRYKVAKRGQDVALRCDPISGHVSLFWYQQALGQGPEFLTYFQNEAQLDKSGLPSDRFFAERPEGSVSTLKIQRTQQEDSAVYLCASSLVAQVSSYEQYFGPGTRLTVT.

The chain couples TRBV6-1 to TRBJ1-5; D unresolved. CDR3 size: 16 residues. Looked up from germline, CDR1 is MNHNS and CDR2 is SASEGT. Trimming took 3 bases from V and 0 from J, leaving 12 bases between them. This CDR3 reads CASSEEWPNSNQPQHF. The DNA for the CDR3 is TGTGCCAGCAGTGAGGAGTGGCCCAATAGCAATCAGCCCCAGCATTTT.

The chain links TRBV6-4 to TRBJ2-5; 7 positions agree with TRBD1. Germline CDR1 and CDR2: MRHNA and SNTAGT. The CDR3 sequence is 15 residues long. J gave up 4 bases and V 5 bases, and 10 bases lay outside the gene matches. The CDR3 DNA reads as TGTGCCAGCAGTTCAACAGGGGCTTTTGGAGAGACCCAGTACTTC. Encoded protein: CASSSTGAFGETQYF.

The rearrangement links TRBV11-2 to TRBJ1-1, with D possibly matching TRBD1 (5 bases). This CDR3 has 14 residues. Germline values: CDR1 SGHAT, CDR2 FQNNGV. V lost 1 base, J lost 6 bases, and 12 bases lay in between. The CDR3 here is CASSLGPGGSEAFF. CDR3 DNA sequence: TGTGCCAGCAGCTTAGGACCGGGGGGTTCTGAAGCTTTCTTT.

The rearrangement links TRBV7-8 to TRBJ1-5; D is possibly TRBD1 (5 bases). The CDR3 totals 17 residues. Germline loops: CDR1 SGHVS, CDR2 FQNEAQ. V was cut by 4 bases and J by 0 bases, with 16 bases left in between. CDR3: CASSSALDGGSNQPQHF. Written as DNA, the CDR3 is TGTGCCAGCAGCTCAGCGCTGGACGGGGGTAGCAATCAGCCCCAGCATTTT. The full variable domain, rest sourced from reference TRBV7-8 and TRBJ1-5, is GAGVSQSPRYKVAKRGQDVALRCDPISGHVSLFWYQQALGQGPEFLTYFQNEAQLDKSGLPSDRFFAERPEGSVSTLKIQRTQQEDSAVYLCASSSALDGGSNQPQHFGDGTRLSIL.

The genes are TRBV30 and TRBJ1-1, with 9 positions matching TRBD1. This CDR3 comprises 13 residues. Trimming took 4 bases from V and 5 from J; bases not matched to a gene: 5. Germline V gene data show CDR1 as GTSNPN and CDR2 as SVGIG (reference sequence). This chain's CDR3 is CAWTPQGATEAFF. The CDR3, as DNA: TGTGCCTGGACTCCACAGGGGGCGACTGAAGCTTTCTTT.

Written as DNA, the CDR3 is TGCGCCAGCAGCCTCCTCGTATCGAACACTGAAGCTTTCTTT. Amino acid sequence: CASSLLVSNTEAFF. The V gene is TRBV4-3, the J gene TRBJ1-1, with unresolved D. Trimming left V 4 bases short and J 1 base short, with 10 bases between. Germline V gives CDR1 LGHNA, CDR2 YSLEER. This CDR3 is built from 14 residues.

A remark on this clone: Since the CDR3 does not end with the conserved phenylalanine or tryptophan, this likely comes from a read error. The chain uses TRBV4-1 and TRBJ2-2; 8 bases match TRBD2. The CDR3 is 15 amino acids. V lost 6 bases and J lost 5; bases outside the gene matches: 8. CDR1 and CDR2 from the germline V gene are MGHRA and YSYEKL. The CDR3 region is CASRHREGSTGELFS. The CDR3 DNA reads as TGCGCCAGCAGGCACCGGGAGGGAAGTACCGGGGAGCTGTTTTCT.

The chain is built from TRBV15 and TRBJ1-2, with 10 nucleotides matching TRBD1. The CDR3 runs 17 residues. In germline, CDR1 is LNHNV, CDR2 YYDKDF (reference sequence). The J segment lost 4 bases and the V segment lost 0 bases, leaving 8 bases of the junction unmatched. CDR3 sequence reads: CATSRDLLGDRGYGYTF. The CDR3, as DNA: TGTGCCACCAGCAGAGATCTATTAGGGGACAGGGGCTATGGCTACACCTTC.

The chain carries TRBV10-2 and TRBJ2-3, with D perhaps matching TRBD2 (6 bases). V lost 4 bases and J lost 0, with 14 bases in between. The CDR3 runs to 16 residues. CDR1 is WSHSY, CDR2 SAAADI, per germline. The DNA of the CDR3 is TGCGCCAGCAGTGTTCTGGAGGGCGCGAGCACAGATACGCAGTATTTT. Protein sequence: CASSVLEGASTDTQYF.

The chain has TRBV30 and TRBJ1-1; tentatively, D is TRBD1 (6 bases). The CDR3 consists of 15 residues. Per the germline V gene, CDR1 is GTSNPN and CDR2 is SVGIG (reference sequence). V was pared by 5 bases and J by 5 bases, with 21 bases between. The CDR3 reads CAWGDGGGGSTEAFF. The CDR3 coding sequence is TGTGCCTGGGGGGACGGAGGGGGAGGGAGTACTGAAGCTTTCTTT. The variable domain in full, completed from reference TRBV30 and TRBJ1-1, reads SQTIHQWPATLVQPVGSPLSLECTVEGTSNPNLYWYRQAAGRGLQLLFYSVGIGQISSEVPQNLSASRPQDRQFILSSKKLLLSDSGFYLCAWGDGGGGSTEAFFGQGTRLTVV.

In its sample, this clone was seen once. The chain recombines TRBV6-1 with TRBJ2-1, with TRBD2 identical over 12 bases. The CDR3 loop spans 15 amino acids. Trimming took 3 bases from V and 7 from J; bases not matched to a gene: 4. CDR1 and CDR2 from the germline V gene are MNHNS and SASEGT. The CDR3 sequence: CASSDLAGGLNEQFF. The CDR3 nucleotides read TGTGCCAGCAGTGACCTAGCGGGGGGGCTTAATGAGCAGTTCTTC.

This clone was counted once. The chain employs TRBV28 and TRBJ2-7; 8 bases fit TRBD1. The CDR3 has 15 residues. With V trimmed by 5 bases and J by 5 bases, 11 bases remained unmatched. Germline lookup yields CDR1 MDHEN and CDR2 SYDVKM. CDR3 coding DNA: TGTGCCAGCAGTCAACTTCGACAGGGGCGGAACGAGCAGTACTTC. Translated: CASSQLRQGRNEQYF.

This clone showed up just once. The chain employs TRBV7-9 and TRBJ2-1; the D is unclear. CDR3 length: 14 residues. CDR1 is SEHNR, CDR2 FQNEAQ, per germline (reference sequence). Trimming stripped 3 bases from V and 4 bases from J, with 10 bases between. CDR3 sequence reads: CASSFFTGYNEQFF. DNA of the CDR3: TGTGCCAGCAGCTTTTTTACTGGTTACAATGAGCAGTTCTTC.